There are a few counts of the clone carrying this T cell receptor beta chain. Its antigen is undetermined. Donors came from a validation cohort of approximately 110 subjects, distinct from the first 666-subject cohort. This entry belongs to a study of cytomegalovirus exposure and HLA in healthy donors. Notes on the study in general: Rarity held for most TCR sequences, but there were some public TCRs that occurred in many donors. Some TCR beta chains (roughly 150 of them) were listed as cytomegalovirus-associated. According to a subsequent analysis, TCR clusters from the first cohort were inclined to appear together in the roughly 120 validation repertoires.

The CDR3 consists of 15 residues. V lost 0 bases and J lost 2, with 10 bases in between. The germline CDR1 and CDR2 sequences are SGDLS and YYNGEE. Using immunoSEQ multiplex PCR, the repertoire was profiled, and TCRdb retains in-frame clones only, with some absent. The repertoire holds 150,000 to 250,000 clones, with 80% to 90% as singletons. The gene calls are TRBV9 and TRBJ2-3; D gene ambiguous. The sequenced material came from PBMCs. The TCR was taken from a woman between 25 and 40 years old in good health and CMV-seronegative. CDR3 DNA sequence: TGTGCCAGCAGCGTAGCTACAGTTCCCACAGATACGCAGTATTTT. This encodes CASSVATVPTDTQYF. The complete variable domain, with remaining parts taken from reference TRBV9 and TRBJ2-3, reads DSGVTQTPKHLITATGQRVTLRCSPRSGDLSVYWYQQSLDQGLQFLIQYYNGEERAKGNILERFSAQQFPDLHSELNLSSLELGDSALYFCASSVATVPTDTQYFGPGTRLTVL.